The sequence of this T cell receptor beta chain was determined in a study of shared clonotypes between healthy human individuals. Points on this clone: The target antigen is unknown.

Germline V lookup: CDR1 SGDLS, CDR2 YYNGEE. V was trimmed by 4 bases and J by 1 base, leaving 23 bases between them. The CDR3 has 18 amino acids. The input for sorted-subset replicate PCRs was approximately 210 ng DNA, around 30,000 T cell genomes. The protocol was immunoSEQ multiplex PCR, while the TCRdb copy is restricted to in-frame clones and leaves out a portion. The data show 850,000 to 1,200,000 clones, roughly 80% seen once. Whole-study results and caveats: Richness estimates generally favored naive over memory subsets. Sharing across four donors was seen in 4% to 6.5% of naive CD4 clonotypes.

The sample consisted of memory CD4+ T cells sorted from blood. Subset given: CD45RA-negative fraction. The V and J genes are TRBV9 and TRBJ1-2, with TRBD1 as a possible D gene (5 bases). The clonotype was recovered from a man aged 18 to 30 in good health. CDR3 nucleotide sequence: TGTGCCAGCAGCCCAACAGTTGGTACCGGGACCTTTAACTATGGCTACACCTTC. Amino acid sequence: CASSPTVGTGTFNYGYTF. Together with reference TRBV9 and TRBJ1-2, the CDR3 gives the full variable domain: DSGVTQTPKHLITATGQRVTLRCSPRSGDLSVYWYQQSLDQGLQFLIQYYNGEERAKGNILERFSAQQFPDLHSELNLSSLELGDSALYFCASSPTVGTGTFNYGYTFGSGTRLTVV.